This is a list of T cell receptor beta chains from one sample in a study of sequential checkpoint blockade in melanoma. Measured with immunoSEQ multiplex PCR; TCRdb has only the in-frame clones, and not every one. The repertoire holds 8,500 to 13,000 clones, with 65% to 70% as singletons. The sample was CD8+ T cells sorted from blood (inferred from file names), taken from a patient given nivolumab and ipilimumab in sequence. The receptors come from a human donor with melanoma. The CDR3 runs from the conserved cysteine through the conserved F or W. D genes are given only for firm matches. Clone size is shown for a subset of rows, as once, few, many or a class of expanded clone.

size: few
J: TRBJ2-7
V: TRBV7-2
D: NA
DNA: TGTGCCAGCAGCCCCATTGGCCAGGGGGGCTACGAGCAGTACTTC
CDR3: CASSPIGQGGYEQYF

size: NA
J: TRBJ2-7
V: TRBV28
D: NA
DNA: TGTGCCAGCAGTCCGACTAGGAACGAGCAGTACTTC
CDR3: CASSPTRNEQYF

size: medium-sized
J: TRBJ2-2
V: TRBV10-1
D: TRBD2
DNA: TGCGCCAGCAGTGAGTCGAGCCTAGCGGGAGAAGAGCGGGAGCTGTTTTTT
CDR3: CASSESSLAGEERELFF

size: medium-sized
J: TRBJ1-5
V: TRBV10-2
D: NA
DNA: TGCGCCAGCAGTGCGACCGGTGTGGGCCCTGCGAACCAGCCCCAGCATTTT
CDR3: CASSATGVGPANQPQHF

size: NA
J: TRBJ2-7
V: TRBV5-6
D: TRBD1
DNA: TGCGCCAGCAGCCCTGGACAGGGGGAAGGGTACGAGCAGTACTTC
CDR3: CASSPGQGEGYEQYF

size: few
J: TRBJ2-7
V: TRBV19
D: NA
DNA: TGTGCCAGTAGTTCTTCGTTGGCACAGGGTCTCGCCCGGGACTTC
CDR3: CASSSSLAQGLARDF

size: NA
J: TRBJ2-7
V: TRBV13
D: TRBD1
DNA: TGTGCCAGCAGCTTAGAAAGGACAGGGACTGAGCAGTACTTC
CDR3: CASSLERTGTEQYF

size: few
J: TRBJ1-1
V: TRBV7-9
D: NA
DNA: TGTGCCAGCAGCTTAGGCAGGGCAGAAGCTTTCTTT
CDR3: CASSLGRAEAFF

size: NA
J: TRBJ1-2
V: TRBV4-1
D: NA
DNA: TGCGCCAGCAGCCAAGATCAGGCGGGGCGCTATGGCTACACCTTC
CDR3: CASSQDQAGRYGYTF

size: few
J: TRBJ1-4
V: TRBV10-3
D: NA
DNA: TGTGCCATCAGTGAATGGGCTTTGGGTGAAAAACTGTTTTTT
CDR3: CAISEWALGEKLFF

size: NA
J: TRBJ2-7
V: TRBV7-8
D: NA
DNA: TGTGCCAGCAGTCGAAGTGTCAGGGCCGAGCAGTACTTC
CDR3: CASSRSVRAEQYF

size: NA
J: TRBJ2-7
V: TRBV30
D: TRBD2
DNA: TGTGCCTGGAGTACGCGGGGGACCTACGAGCAGTACTTC
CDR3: CAWSTRGTYEQYF

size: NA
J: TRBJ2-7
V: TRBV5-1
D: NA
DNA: TGCGCCAGCAGCTTGGGTTTATACTACGAGCAGTACTTC
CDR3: CASSLGLYYEQYF

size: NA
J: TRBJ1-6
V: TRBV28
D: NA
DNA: TGTGCCAGCAGTTTGGACTCGACCGGCCCTAATTCACCCCTCCACTTT
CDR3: CASSLDSTGPNSPLHF

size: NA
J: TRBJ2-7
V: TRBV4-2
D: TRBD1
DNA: TGTGCCAGCAGCCAAGGGACAGGGGGCCCGGAGTCCTACGAGCAGTACTTC
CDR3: CASSQGTGGPESYEQYF

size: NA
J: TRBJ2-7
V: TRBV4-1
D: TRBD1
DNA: TGCGCCAGCAGCCCGGGACCAACAGGGGGTAGCTCCTACGAGCAGTACTTC
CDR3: CASSPGPTGGSSYEQYF

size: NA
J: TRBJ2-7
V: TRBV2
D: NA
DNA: TGTGCCAGCAGTGAAGGGGCAGGGGCCTACGAGCAGTACTTC
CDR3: CASSEGAGAYEQYF

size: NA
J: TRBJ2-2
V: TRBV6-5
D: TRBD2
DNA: TGTGCCAGCAGTAACGTTGCTAGCGGCACCGGGGAGCTGTTTTTT
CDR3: CASSNVASGTGELFF

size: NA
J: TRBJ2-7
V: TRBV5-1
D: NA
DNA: TGCGCCAGCAGGGGTCCGGACAGCTCCTACGAGCAGTACTTC
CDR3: CASRGPDSSYEQYF

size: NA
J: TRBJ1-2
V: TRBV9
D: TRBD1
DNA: TGTGCCAGCAGCGCAACAGGGGGCGCCCACTATGGCTACACCTTC
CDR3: CASSATGGAHYGYTF

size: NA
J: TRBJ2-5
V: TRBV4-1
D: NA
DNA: TGCGCCAGCAGCCAAATTGGCGCCGCGGCCCAGTACTTC
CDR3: CASSQIGAAAQYF

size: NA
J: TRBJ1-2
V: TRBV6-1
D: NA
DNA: TGTGCCAGCAGTCCGGAGGGATGGGTCGGCTACACCTTC
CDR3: CASSPEGWVGYTF

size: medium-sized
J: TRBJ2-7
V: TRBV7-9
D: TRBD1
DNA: TGTGCCAGCAGCTCACAGGGGCTAGAGCAGTACTTC
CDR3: CASSSQGLEQYF

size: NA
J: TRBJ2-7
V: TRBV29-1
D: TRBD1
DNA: TGCAGCGTTGATAAGGGGGCCGACTACGAGCAGTACTTC
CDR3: CSVDKGADYEQYF

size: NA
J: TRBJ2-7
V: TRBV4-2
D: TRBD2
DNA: TGTGCCAGCGGAGCGGGAGGGGGCTACGAGCAGTACTTC
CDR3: CASGAGGGYEQYF

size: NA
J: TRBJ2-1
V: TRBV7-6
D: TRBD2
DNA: TGTGCCAGCAGCTTAGTAGCGGGAGGGTCCTACAATGAGCAGTTCTTC
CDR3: CASSLVAGGSYNEQFF

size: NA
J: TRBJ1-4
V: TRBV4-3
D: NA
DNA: TGCGCCAGCAGCCGATTGACCAGGGGTAATGAAAAACTGTTTTTT
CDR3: CASSRLTRGNEKLFF

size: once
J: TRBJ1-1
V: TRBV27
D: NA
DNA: TGTGCCAGCAGTCCCAGCACGGGGACTGAAGCTTTCTTT
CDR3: CASSPSTGTEAFF

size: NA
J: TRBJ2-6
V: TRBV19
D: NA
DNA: TGTGCCAGTCTAACCGGACAACCCAGCTCTGGGGCCAACGTCCTGACTTTC
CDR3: CASLTGQPSSGANVLTF

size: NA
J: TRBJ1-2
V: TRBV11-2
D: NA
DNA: TGTGCCAGCAGCTCCTGGTCAGGGATTAACTATGGCTACACCTTC
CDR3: CASSSWSGINYGYTF

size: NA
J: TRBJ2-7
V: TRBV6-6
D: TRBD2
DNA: TGTGCCAGCAGTTACAGCGGGACTCCTTACGAGCAGTACTTC
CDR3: CASSYSGTPYEQYF

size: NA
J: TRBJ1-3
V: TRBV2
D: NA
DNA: TGTGCCAGCAGTCCGACAGTGCGCTCTGGAAACACCATATATTTT
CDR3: CASSPTVRSGNTIYF

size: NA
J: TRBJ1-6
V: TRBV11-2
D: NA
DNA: TGTGCCAGCAGCCCATTCCCCGGCGCCAGGTCACCCCTCCACTTT
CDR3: CASSPFPGARSPLHF

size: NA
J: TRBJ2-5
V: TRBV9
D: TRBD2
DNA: TGTGCCAGCAGCGTCGAGTGGGGGGAGGGCCTCCAAGAGACCCAGTACTTC
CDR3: CASSVEWGEGLQETQYF

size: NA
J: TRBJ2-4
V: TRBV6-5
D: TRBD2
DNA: TGTGCCAGCACCTATAGCGGGAGCGGGAAAAACATTCAGTACTTC
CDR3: CASTYSGSGKNIQYF

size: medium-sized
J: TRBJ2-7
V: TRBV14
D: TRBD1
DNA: TGTGCCAGCAGCCTGGGACAGGGTCCGAGGGAGCAGTACTTC
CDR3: CASSLGQGPREQYF

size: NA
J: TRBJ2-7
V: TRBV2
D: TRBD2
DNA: TGTGCCAGCAGTGAATTCGCGGGAGGGCCCAACGAGCAGTACTTC
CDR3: CASSEFAGGPNEQYF

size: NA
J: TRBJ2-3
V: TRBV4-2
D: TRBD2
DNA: TGTGCCAGCACCCTTAGTTTAGCGGGAGGGGCAGATACGCAGTATTTT
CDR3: CASTLSLAGGADTQYF

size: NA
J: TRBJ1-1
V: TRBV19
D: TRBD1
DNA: TGTGCCAGTAGCCGGGACAGGGTTGGGCTGAACACTGAAGCTTTCTTT
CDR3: CASSRDRVGLNTEAFF

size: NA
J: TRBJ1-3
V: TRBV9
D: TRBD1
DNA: TGTGCCAGCACCCCGTGGGACAGGGGACCTGGAAACACCATATATTTT
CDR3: CASTPWDRGPGNTIYF

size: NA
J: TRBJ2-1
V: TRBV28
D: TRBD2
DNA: TGTGCCAGCAGTTTTCTAGCGGGAGGGCCGTCCTACAATGAGCAGTTCTTC
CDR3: CASSFLAGGPSYNEQFF

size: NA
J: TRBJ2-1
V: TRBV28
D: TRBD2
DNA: TGTGCCAGCAGTTTATTCGGGGGGGGAAATGAGCAGTTCTTC
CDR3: CASSLFGGGNEQFF

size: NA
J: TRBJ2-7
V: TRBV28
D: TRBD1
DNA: TGTGCCAGCAGTTATCCCGGGACAGGCTCCTACGAGCAGTACTTC
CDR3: CASSYPGTGSYEQYF

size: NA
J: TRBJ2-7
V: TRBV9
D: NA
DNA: TGTGCCAGCAGCCCAGAGCCCCCGGGGTACGAGCAGTACTTC
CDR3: CASSPEPPGYEQYF

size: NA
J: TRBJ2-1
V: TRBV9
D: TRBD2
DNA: TGTGCCAGCAGCGAGTTTGACGGGGGGGCCAAAAATGAGCAGTTCTTC
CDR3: CASSEFDGGAKNEQFF

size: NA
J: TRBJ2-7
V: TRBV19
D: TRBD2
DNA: TGTGCCAGTAGTATGGCTAGCGGGAGTGTGAACGAGCAGTACTTC
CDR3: CASSMASGSVNEQYF

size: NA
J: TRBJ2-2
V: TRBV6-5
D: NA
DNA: TGTGCCAGCAGTTACTCGATCGGGGTGTGGACCGGGGAGCTGTTTTTT
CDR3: CASSYSIGVWTGELFF

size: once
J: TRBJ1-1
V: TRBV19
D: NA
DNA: TGTGCCAGTAGGACCCCGAAGGGAGGCACTGAAGCTTTCTTT
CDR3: CASRTPKGGTEAFF

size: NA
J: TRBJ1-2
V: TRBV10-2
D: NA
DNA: TGCGCCAGCTCTAGGGACTCGGGCTATGGCTACACCTTC
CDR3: CASSRDSGYGYTF

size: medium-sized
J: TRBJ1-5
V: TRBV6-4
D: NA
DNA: TGTGCCAGCAGTGACAGGGGTGGCAATCAGCCCCAGCATTTT
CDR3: CASSDRGGNQPQHF

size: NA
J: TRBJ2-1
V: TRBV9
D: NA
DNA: TGTGCCAGCAGCGATAGCGCCTCCTACAATGAGCAGTTCTTC
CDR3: CASSDSASYNEQFF

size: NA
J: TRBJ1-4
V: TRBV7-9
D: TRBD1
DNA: TGTGCCAGCAGCTCCACACCGACAGGGGAGGGTGAAAAACTGTTTTTT
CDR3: CASSSTPTGEGEKLFF

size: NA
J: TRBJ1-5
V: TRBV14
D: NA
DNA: TGTGCCAGCAGCCAAGTGTCAGCCCAGCATTTT
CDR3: CASSQVSAQHF

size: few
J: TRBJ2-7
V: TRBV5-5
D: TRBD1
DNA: TGTGCCAGCAGCCAGACCGGGACAGGCTACGAGCAGTACTTC
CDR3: CASSQTGTGYEQYF

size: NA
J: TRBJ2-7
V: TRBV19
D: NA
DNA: TGTGCCAGTAGGGGGGACTCACTCGAGCAGTACTTC
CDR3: CASRGDSLEQYF

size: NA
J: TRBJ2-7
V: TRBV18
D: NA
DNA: TGTGCCAGCTCACCACTTACAGGGAGCTCCTACGAGCAGTACTTC
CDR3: CASSPLTGSSYEQYF

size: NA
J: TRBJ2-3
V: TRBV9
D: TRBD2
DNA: TGTGCCAGCAGCGTGTATAGCGGGGATAGGTATACGCAGTATTTT
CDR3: CASSVYSGDRYTQYF

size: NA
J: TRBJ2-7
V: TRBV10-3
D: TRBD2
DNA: TGTGCCATCAGTGACCCTCCTAGCGGGACCTACGAGCAGTACTTC
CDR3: CAISDPPSGTYEQYF

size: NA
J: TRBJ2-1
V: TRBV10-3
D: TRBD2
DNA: TGTGCCATCAGCGGACTAGCGGGGGTTTACAATGAGCAGTTCTTC
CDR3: CAISGLAGVYNEQFF

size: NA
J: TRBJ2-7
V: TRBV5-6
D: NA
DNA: TGTGCCAGCAGCTTCCGGGAAAACTCCTACGAGCAGTACTTC
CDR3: CASSFRENSYEQYF